This note documents a single TCR beta chain sequence. This sample is drawn from a study of shared clonotypes between healthy human individuals. Authors' data handling: ImmunoSEQ yielded junction-only sequences lacking quality scores, so filtering differed. Assay used: immunoSEQ multiplex PCR; TCRdb lists only in-frame clones, some missing. That table furnishes V, J and clone size, whereas the DNA furnished D and trimming. The sample lists about 1 million clones, approximately 78% seen once, with approximately 0.5% in the top ten. From germline, CDR1 is LGHNA and CDR2 YNFKEQ. V was cut by 2 bases and J by 7 bases, with 8 bases left in between. This CDR3 has 13 residues. Every one of the donors was a Caucasian adult that lived in Nashville, Tennessee.

The sequence derives from a man aged 18-30 years in good health. Some clones in this sample may be carry-over from other donors' samples. Sequencing used memory CD4+ T cells from PBMCs. Documented subset: CD45RA-negative fraction. The V and J genes are TRBV4-2 and TRBJ2-2; TRBD1 is a possible D gene (5 bases). Here the CDR3 DNA reads TGTGCCAGCAGCCAACAGGGAAGCGGGGAGCTGTTTTTT. Its protein is CASSQQGSGELFF.